There are many counts of the clone carrying this T cell receptor beta chain. CDR1 is MNHEY and CDR2 is SMNVEV in the germline V gene (reference sequence). The CDR3 contains 15 residues. Trimming took off 2 bases at V and 2 bases at J, with 10 bases between the two ends. Preparation of the TCRbeta library used unique molecular identifiers. TCRdb fed the PCR reads into MiXCR, producing one record per CDR3 protein. This sample has over 400,000 distinct CDR3 sequences, with under 15% found just once. These data come from a study of T-cell reconstitution after alpha-beta-depleted transplantation in children.

The chain couples TRBV27 to TRBJ1-3, with D tentatively TRBD1 (6 bases). The sample was PBMCs from the stem cell graft donor, taken from the stem cell graft. The origin of this receptor is a human donor who donated a stem cell graft to a child with combined immunodeficiency. CDR3 nucleotide sequence: TGTGCCAGCAGTTTAAGGGGGTTTGCTGGAAACACCATATATTTT. This translates into CASSLRGFAGNTIYF.